The 4 T cell receptor beta chains reported below all come from one sample, sequenced in a study of blood T cells in healthy people across ages. Then a second PCR, running roughly 7 to 11 cycles, was carried out with a sample-barcoded 5' primer and a J-beta primer mix. TCRdb re-derived calls from the 5' RACE reads in MiXCR, one entry per CDR3 protein. This table holds around 800,000 distinct CDR3 sequences, about a quarter found once. A further study also used this sample, focusing on T cells of mothers and their children.

Sequenced sample: blood. The receptors were gathered from a boy aged 5-17 years in good health.

This clonotype was found a few times. V is TRBV20-1 and J is TRBJ2-3, with no clear D. CDR1 DFQATT and CDR2 SNEGSKA come from the germline V gene (reference sequence). The CDR3 contains 11 residues. The V gene lost 4 bases and the J gene lost 6 bases, with 8 bases spanning the gap. The CDR3 nucleotides read TGCAGTGCTAATGGGTTTGATACGCAGTATTTT. Translating gives CSANGFDTQYF.

This chain joins TRBV4-1 and TRBJ2-1; 9 bases agree with TRBD2. With the DNA end fitting TRBJ2-7 better, the J assignment may be wrong. The CDR3 has 16 residues. The germline gives CDR1 MGHRA, CDR2 YSYEKL. CDR3 region: CASSRSGTSTFHEQYF. CDR3 DNA sequence: TGCGCCAGCAGCCGTTCGGGGACTAGCACCTTTCACGAGCAGTACTTC.

This clonotype turned up a few times. V gene TRBV4-2 combines with J gene TRBJ2-5; D uncertain. The germline gives CDR1 LGHNA, CDR2 YNFKEQ. Deletions cut 2 bases from V and 2 bases from J, with 12 bases between. This CDR3 has 15 amino acids. CDR3 loop: CASSQTTANQETQYF. The CDR3 bases are TGTGCCAGCAGCCAAACGACTGCAAATCAAGAGACCCAGTACTTC.

This CDR3 is CSVGFEAQYF. The CDR3, as DNA: TGCAGCGTCGGCTTTGAGGCCCAGTACTTC. J is TRBJ2-5 and V is TRBV29-1; D call uncertain. CDR3 length equals 10 residues. Trimming left V 6 bases short and J 9 bases short, with 11 bases between. Germline loops: CDR1 SQVTM, CDR2 ANQGSEA.